This T cell receptor beta chain stems from a study of CD8+CD57+ T cells in acquired aplastic anemia. The CDR3 sequence is 15 residues long. The germline V and J ends were trimmed by 6 bases and 1 base, with 17 bases remaining between them. CDR1 is DFQATT, CDR2 SNEGSKA, per germline (reference sequence). A word on this clonotype: The antigen is undetermined.

Whoever was chosen for sequencing had shown CD8+CD57+ cell expansion by flow cytometry. According to the study, genomic DNA was the template for TCR beta VDJ and CDR3 profiling. TCRdb re-derived calls from the reads in MiXCR, one entry per CDR3 protein. The table includes a few hundred thousand distinct CDR3 sequences, 40% to 60% detected once. General study findings and limits: Common to patients and controls were 25 to 30 CD8+ CDR3 sequences.

J is TRBJ2-3 and V is TRBV20-1; perhaps D is TRBD1 or TRBD2 (6 bases each). The source of this sequence is a human donor with aplastic anemia. Sequencing was performed on sorted CD4+, CD8+, or CD8+CD57+ T cells (not recorded which) from PBMCs. The CDR3 sequence: CSASGVAAGTDTQYF. The DNA for the CDR3 is TGCAGTGCCTCAGGGGTAGCGGCCGGCACAGATACGCAGTATTTT.